This TCR beta chain was profiled in a study of blood T cells in healthy people across ages. The authors ran a second PCR of about 6 to 12 cycles using a sample-barcoded 5' primer and a J-beta primer mix. Every cDNA was tagged by a template-switch adaptor with 12 random nucleotides. In TCRdb, the 5' RACE reads were re-called with MiXCR into one record per CDR3 protein. The top ten clones hold under 4.5% of a sample with 800,000 or so distinct CDR3 sequences, roughly 25% of them seen once. The CDR3 totals 11 residues. CDR1 DFQATT and CDR2 SNEGSKA come from the germline V gene (reference sequence). Trimming stripped 6 bases from V and 12 bases from J, with 15 bases between. A remark on this clonotype: The target antigen is unknown.

Extraction of total RNA produced a minimum of 5.5 micrograms from each sample. Study-wide findings and caveats: Diversity of TCR beta per million T cells declined in a roughly linear way with age.

A further study also used this sample, focusing on T cells of mothers and their children. That source reports: Versus unrelated pairs, overlap was slightly higher in related mother-child pairs, without reaching significance.

The sample consisted of blood. This clonotype was sampled from a boy aged 5-17 years in good health. The chain links TRBV20-1 to TRBJ1-5; D gene uncertain. CDR3 amino acids: CSAPGIGVQHF. Here the CDR3 DNA reads TGCAGTGCCCCGGGCATCGGGGTCCAGCATTTT.